A selection of T cell receptor beta chains follows, all from one sample in a study of blood T cell repertoires in COVID-19. Clones were read by immunoSEQ multiplex PCR, and TCRdb kept only the in-frame ones, dropping some. Among about 380,000 clones, 88% were seen once, and the ten largest hold 0.9% to 1.5%. Material: PBMCs or T cells enriched from blood (not recorded which). The receptors come from a woman aged 18-29 years who had recovered from COVID-19. The CDR3 runs from the conserved cysteine through the conserved F or W. D genes are given only for firm matches. A clone size is listed for some rows: how often the clone was seen (once, few, many), or a class if it is expanded.

j_call clone_size d_call v_call cdr3_nt cdr3_aa
TRBJ2-1 NA TRBD1 TRBV10-3 TGTGCCATCAGTGAGGTAGACAGGGGTAGCATCTTC CAISEVDRGSIF
TRBJ1-5 few TRBD1 TRBV6-1 TGTGCCAGCAGTGAAGCCGACAGGGTGGCTCAGCCCCAGCATTTT CASSEADRVAQPQHF
TRBJ1-2 NA TRBD1 TRBV7-3 TGTGCCAGCAGCTCGGGACAGGGACGTGCCGGCTACACCTTC CASSSGQGRAGYTF
TRBJ2-7 NA NA TRBV30 TGTGCCTGGGGGAGGATGCGGGACGAGCAGTACTTC CAWGRMRDEQYF
TRBJ2-3 NA NA TRBV18 TGTGCCAGCTCACCTAGGGGACAACACACAGATACGCAGTATTTT CASSPRGQHTDTQYF
TRBJ2-2 NA TRBD1 TRBV7-6 TGTGCCAGCAGCTTATTACAGGGGTCCAATCTGGACACCGGGGAGCTGTTTTTT CASSLLQGSNLDTGELFF
TRBJ1-1 NA NA TRBV9 TGTGCCAGCAGCCTTCAGGGTCGAGGTGAAGCTTTCTTT CASSLQGRGEAFF
TRBJ1-2 once NA TRBV9 TGTGCCAGCAGCGTAGATTCCGGCACGAACGGGGTCTATGGCTACACCTTC CASSVDSGTNGVYGYTF
TRBJ2-5 NA NA TRBV7-6 TGTGCCAGCAGTATGGACACAATTGGGGAGACCCAGTACTTC CASSMDTIGETQYF
TRBJ2-7 NA NA TRBV12-1 TGTGCCAGCAGCTTTGAAATAAAGCGGGGGGACCCCTACGAGCAGTACTTC CASSFEIKRGDPYEQYF
TRBJ2-5 NA TRBD2 TRBV9 TGTGCCAGCAGCGTAGTACTAGCGGGGGGACCAGAGACCCAGTACTTC CASSVVLAGGPETQYF
TRBJ2-4 NA TRBD2 TRBV2 TGTGCCAGCAGTTTGGCTAGCGGGGGGCGCGGCAAAAACATTCAGTACTTC CASSLASGGRGKNIQYF
TRBJ2-7 few NA TRBV1 TGCACCAGCAGCCAAACGGGATTCTGGGACGAGCAGTACTTC CTSSQTGFWDEQYF
TRBJ1-4 NA NA TRBV18 TGTGCCAGCTCACCACGAGTGGGGCAACATAATGAAAAACTGTTTTTT CASSPRVGQHNEKLFF
TRBJ1-5 once NA TRBV3-1/TRBV3-2 TGTGCCAGCAGCCGCTCATTCCCAGGGGTTAGCAATCAGCCCCAGCATTTT CASSRSFPGVSNQPQHF
TRBJ2-1 NA NA TRBV5-4 TGTGCCAGCAGCCGCGGGGGCCCGGCAAACAATGAGCAGTTCTTC CASSRGGPANNEQFF
TRBJ2-1 few TRBD1 TRBV29-1 TGCAGCGCCCCACTGAGAGGGGGCCCTTCCTACAATGAGCAGTTCTTC CSAPLRGGPSYNEQFF
TRBJ1-3 NA NA TRBV12-5 TGTGCTAGTGGCACAGATCTCTCTGGAAACACCATATATTTT CASGTDLSGNTIYF
TRBJ2-5 NA TRBD2 TRBV3-1/TRBV3-2 TGTGCCAGCAGCCAAACTAGCGGATACCAAGAGACCCAGTACTTC CASSQTSGYQETQYF
TRBJ2-1 NA TRBD1 TRBV11-3 TGTGCCAGCAGCTGGGGACAGGGAAGGGGCGATGAGCAGTTCTTC CASSWGQGRGDEQFF
TRBJ1-5 NA NA TRBV4-2 TGTGCCAGCAGCCAAGTCCAGGGTCAGCCCCAGCATTTT CASSQVQGQPQHF
TRBJ2-5 NA TRBD2 TRBV19 TGTGCCAGTAGTATGGGACTAGCGGAGGCGAGAGAGACCCAGTACTTC CASSMGLAEARETQYF
TRBJ1-1 NA NA TRBV5-4 TGTGCCAGCAGCCCCGACTTGATGGACACTGAAGCTTTCTTT CASSPDLMDTEAFF
TRBJ2-2 NA TRBD2 TRBV9 TGTGCCAGCAGCGTAGAGGCGGGGGGCGGGACCGGGGAGCTGTTTTTT CASSVEAGGGTGELFF
TRBJ2-7 NA NA TRBV6-5 TGTGCCAGCAGTTACGCGGGGGACACCTCCTACGAGCAGTACTTC CASSYAGDTSYEQYF
TRBJ1-2 NA TRBD1 TRBV28 TGTGCCAGCAGACGGGACAGGGGGGGAAAAGACTATGGCTACACCTTC CASRRDRGGKDYGYTF
TRBJ1-2 NA TRBD1 TRBV6-5 TGTGCCAGCACGAACAGTTTCCTCAGGGGGGGCTACACCTTC CASTNSFLRGGYTF
TRBJ2-7 once TRBD2 TRBV5-1 TGCGCCAGCAGCTTGGGGACTAGCGGTTACGAGCAGTACTTC CASSLGTSGYEQYF
TRBJ2-7 NA NA TRBV2 TGTGCCAGCAGGGACTCGGGCTACGAGCAGTACTTC CASRDSGYEQYF
TRBJ1-2 NA NA TRBV11-3 TGTGCCAGCAGCTTAGTCGCGGGCTCTAACTATGGCTACACCTTC CASSLVAGSNYGYTF
TRBJ1-2 NA NA TRBV2 TGTGCCAGCAGTGAGGCGGGGGGCCGGGGCTACACCTTC CASSEAGGRGYTF
TRBJ1-5 NA TRBD1 TRBV6-1 TGTGCCAGCAGTGAAGCAGGGACAGGGCGAAATCAGCCCCAGCATTTT CASSEAGTGRNQPQHF
TRBJ2-3 NA TRBD1 TRBV7-3 TGTGCCAGCAGCTCGCGACAGGGAAGTTGGGGCACAGATACGCAGTATTTT CASSSRQGSWGTDTQYF
TRBJ1-5 few NA TRBV2 TGTGCCAGCCAGGCAAACACGGCCGGCAATCAGCCCCAGCATTTT CASQANTAGNQPQHF
TRBJ1-2 NA NA TRBV5-4 TGTGCCAGCAGCCTGCAGGGGCGCAGGAAGAATGGCTACACCTTC CASSLQGRRKNGYTF
TRBJ2-3 NA NA TRBV5-1 TGCGCCAGCAGCGCGGGCCCCGCGGATACGCAGTATTTT CASSAGPADTQYF
TRBJ1-2 few NA TRBV5-1 TGCGCCAGCAGGGGCACGGAAGCTAACTATGGCTACACCTTC CASRGTEANYGYTF
TRBJ1-3 NA TRBD1 TRBV30 TGTGCCTGGGCGACACTACAGGGGGAAACTGGAAACACCATATATTTT CAWATLQGETGNTIYF
TRBJ2-2 once TRBD1 TRBV4-2 TGTGCCAGCAGCCAGCACGGACAGGGGGCGAACACCGGGGAGCTGTTTTTT CASSQHGQGANTGELFF
TRBJ1-5 NA TRBD1 TRBV10-3 TGTGCCATCAGAAACATTAGGGACAGGGGGGCCGCGGCCCAGCATTTT CAIRNIRDRGAAAQHF
TRBJ1-3 NA NA TRBV7-9 TGTGCCAGCAGCTTAGCGGGGGGGGCCGCTGGAAACACCATATATTTT CASSLAGGAAGNTIYF
TRBJ2-5 once TRBD2 TRBV30 TGTGCCTGGGCGGGAGGGAAAGAGACCCAGTACTTC CAWAGGKETQYF
TRBJ2-5 NA NA TRBV21-1 TGTGCCAGCAGCAAAGCTCCCCCTGCGGGGGGCACCCAAGAGACCCAGTACTTC CASSKAPPAGGTQETQYF
TRBJ1-1 NA NA TRBV30 TGTGCCGGCCTTTTAAACAGGGTTGAAGCTTTCTTT CAGLLNRVEAFF
TRBJ1-1 NA NA TRBV5-1 TGCGCCAGCAGCTTGGGCAGGACAGTCTATTTGAACACTGAAGCTTTCTTT CASSLGRTVYLNTEAFF
TRBJ1-4 NA TRBD1 TRBV18 TGTGCCAGCTCACCGGCATCTGGGACAGGTGTCGAAAAACTGTTTTTT CASSPASGTGVEKLFF
TRBJ1-2 NA NA TRBV25-1 TGTGCCAGCAGTGAACTCTCTGACTATGGCTACACCTTC CASSELSDYGYTF
TRBJ1-1 NA TRBD1 TRBV2 TGTGCCAGCAGTGAAATTTACCTCGGGACAGAGAAAATAATGAACACTGAAGCTTTCTTT CASSEIYLGTEKIMNTEAFF
TRBJ1-1 NA NA TRBV21-1 TGTGCCAGCACACAGGGTTGTACTGAAGCTTTCTTT CASTQGCTEAFF
TRBJ2-1 NA TRBD1 TRBV29-1 TGCAGCGTTGAAGGGACAGGGGCCAATGAGCAGTTCTTC CSVEGTGANEQFF